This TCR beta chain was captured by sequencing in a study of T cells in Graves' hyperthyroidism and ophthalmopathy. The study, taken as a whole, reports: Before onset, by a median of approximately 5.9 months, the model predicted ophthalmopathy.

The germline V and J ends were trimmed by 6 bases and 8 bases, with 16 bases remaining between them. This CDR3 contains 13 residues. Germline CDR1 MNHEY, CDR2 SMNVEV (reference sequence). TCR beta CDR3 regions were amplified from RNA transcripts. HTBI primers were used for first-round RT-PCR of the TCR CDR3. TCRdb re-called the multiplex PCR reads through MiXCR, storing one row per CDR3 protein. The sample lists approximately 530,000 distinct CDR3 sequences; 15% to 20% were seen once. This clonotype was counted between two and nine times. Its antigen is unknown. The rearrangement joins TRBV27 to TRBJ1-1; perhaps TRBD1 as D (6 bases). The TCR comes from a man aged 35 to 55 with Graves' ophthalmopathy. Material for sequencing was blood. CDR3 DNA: TGTGCCAGCAGCACGAGGGGGGGGTACGAAGCTTTCTTT. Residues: CASSTRGGYEAFF.